The 5 T cell receptor beta chains reported below all come from one sample, sequenced in a study. TCRdb re-called the 5' RACE reads through MiXCR, storing one row per CDR3 protein. The table lists 250 to 300 distinct CDR3 sequences, roughly 13% of them singletons. Sequenced material: effector memory T cells from blood PBMCs. Subset in this sample: effector memory CD4+ T cells. All receptors come from a female donor with HIV.

This clonotype was counted only a few times. This chain connects TRBV10-3 to TRBJ2-3, with D perhaps matching TRBD1 or TRBD2 (5 bases each). The CDR3 is 15 amino acids. Germline-derived CDR1 and CDR2 are ENHRY and SYGVKD. V was pared by 3 bases and J by 6 bases, with 16 bases between. CDR3 loop: CAISDSGTGQDTQYF. The CDR3 DNA sequence: TGTGCCATCAGTGATTCCGGGACCGGTCAGGATACGCAGTATTTT.

This chain joins TRBV7-2 and TRBJ1-5, with 8 bases aligning to TRBD1. CDR1 is SGHTA, CDR2 FQGNSA, per germline. The CDR3 has 14 residues. J was trimmed by 9 bases and V by 5 bases; bases with no gene match: 9. The CDR3 here is CASSPTGGSRPQHF. For the CDR3, the DNA is TGTGCCAGCAGCCCCACAGGGGGGAGCCGGCCCCAGCATTTT.

This clonotype was observed a handful of times. V gene TRBV6-5 combines with J gene TRBJ1-5, with D hard to call. There are 14 residues in the CDR3. V gave up 0 bases and J gave up 5 bases, with 8 bases separating them. Germline CDR1 MNHEY, CDR2 SVGAGI. This CDR3 reads CASSYSQGYQPQHF. The DNA of the CDR3 is TGTGCCAGCAGTTACTCGCAAGGGTATCAGCCCCAGCATTTT.

The V gene is TRBV7-6, the J gene TRBJ2-2; the D call may be TRBD1 or TRBD2 (6 bases each). CDR3 length: 16 residues. CDR1 SGHVS and CDR2 FNYEAQ come from the germline V gene. Trimming removed 2 bases at V and 3 bases at J, with 13 bases between. The CDR3 nucleotides read TGTGCCAGCAGCTTAAAGAGGGGGGAGTACACCGGGGAGCTGTTTTTT. Protein product: CASSLKRGEYTGELFF.

The CDR3 bases are TGTGCCACCAGCAGAGAGGTAAACACTGAAGCTTTCTTT. This gives the protein CATSREVNTEAFF. The chain recombines TRBV15 with TRBJ1-1; D remains ambiguous. The CDR3 length is 13 residues. V lost 0 bases, J lost 2 bases, and 4 bases lay in between. Germline lookup yields CDR1 LNHNV and CDR2 YYDKDF (reference sequence).